This TCR beta chain comes out of a study of CD4 T cells in relation to SARS-CoV-2 and coronaviruses. Study background: PBMCs were cultured with antigen for over 8 days before TCR beta sequencing.

As concerns this clone: Its antigen is still unknown.

There are 15 residues in the CDR3. CDR1 is MDHEN, CDR2 SYDVKM, per germline. The V segment lost 6 bases and the J segment 7 bases; nucleotides outside the gene matches: 12. Profiling relied on immunoSEQ multiplex PCR, and the TCRdb table lists in-frame clones only, not all of them. The sample lists about 37,000 clones, roughly 84% occurring once. This TCR came from an adult with COVID-19. The gene calls are TRBV28 and TRBJ1-2, with 9 nucleotides matching TRBD1. Sequenced: naive CD4+ T cells from PBMCs, cultured in vitro. The subset denotes: naive CD4+ T cells isolated by negative enrichment. CDR3 nucleotides: TGTGCCAGCAGGACCTTTGGACAGGGGATTCCTGGCTACACCTTC. This gives the protein CASRTFGQGIPGYTF.